This TCR beta chain was captured in a study of molecular identifiers for immune sequencing clone quantification. At the level of the study: Replicate RNA from roughly 20,000 or 100,000 naive CD8 T cells formed five aliquots; four were sequenced.

TCRdb re-analysed the PCR reads in MiXCR, keeping a single row per CDR3 protein. The data contain hundreds of thousands of distinct CDR3 sequences, less than 30% of them singletons. The germline V gene has CDR1 MNHEY and CDR2 SVGEGT. V was clipped by 3 bases and J by 5 bases; unmatched bases: 7. The CDR3 covers 16 residues. Sorted cell numbers of 20,000 to 1,000,000, with 10%, 30% or 50% RNA, served as input for naive CD8 libraries. Naive CD8 T cells were sorted as CD8+CD4-CCR7+CD45RA+. Sequencing was carried out using naive CD8+ T cells from blood, with Jurkat cell RNA spiked in. Sample subset: FACS-sorted CD8+CD4-CCR7+CD45RA+ naive T cells. This chain links TRBV6-2 or TRBV6-3 with TRBJ1-5; 10 nucleotides match TRBD1. The TCR originated in a human donor in good health. Some libraries in this study had Jurkat cell RNA spiked in. The CDR3 loop is CASSYLGTGADQPQHF. The CDR3 DNA sequence: TGTGCCAGCAGTTATCTCGGGACAGGGGCGGATCAGCCCCAGCATTTT.